One sample yielded the 17 T cell receptor beta chains listed below, sequenced in a study of blood T cells in healthy people across ages. Primed by a sample-barcoded 5' primer and a J-beta primer mix, a second PCR proceeded for 7 to 11 cycles. One entry per CDR3 protein, called by TCRdb with MiXCR from the 5' RACE reads. Of over 600,000 distinct CDR3 sequences in the sample, 20% to 25% were seen once. Sequencing used blood. These receptors all come from a man in his 70s in good health.

This clonotype came up once. The chain recombines TRBV7-7 with TRBJ2-1; D may correspond to TRBD1 or TRBD2 (5 bases each). This CDR3 spans 15 amino acids. The germline CDR1 and CDR2 sequences are SSHAT and FNYEAQ (reference sequence). The CDR3 region is CACSPGAPDYNEQFF. CDR3 DNA: TGTGCTTGCAGCCCCGGGGCTCCGGATTACAATGAGCAGTTCTTC.

This clonotype was counted a few times. The gene calls are TRBV20-1 and TRBJ2-5; D is unresolved. The CDR3 loop spans 12 amino acids. Trimming left V 5 bases short and J 13 bases short, with 20 bases between. CDR1 and CDR2 (germline): DFQATT, SNEGSKA (reference sequence). The CDR3 nucleotides are TGCAGTGCTTCCCGGGCCCTGGGGTTCCCGTACTTC. Protein: CSASRALGFPYF.

The chain combines TRBV12-3 or TRBV12-4 with TRBJ2-1; 13 bases map to TRBD2. V shed 6 bases, J shed 0 bases, and the junction held 8 bases outside the gene matches. The CDR3 sequence is 18 residues long. CDR3 nucleotides: TGTGCCAGCAGATCCGGGACTAGCGGGACGAGCTCCTACAATGAGCAGTTCTTC. Its translation: CASRSGTSGTSSYNEQFF.

This rearrangement joins TRBV6-2 or TRBV6-3 to TRBJ2-5; the match to TRBD1 covers 9 bases. CDR3 length: 16 residues. Looked up from germline, CDR1 is MNHEY and CDR2 is SVGEGT. V was clipped by 2 bases and J by 4 bases; unmatched bases: 8. This chain's CDR3 is CASSYAGQGLGETQYF. The CDR3 nucleotides are TGTGCCAGCAGTTACGCGGGACAGGGTTTGGGAGAGACCCAGTACTTC.

V gene TRBV12-3 or TRBV12-4 combines with J gene TRBJ1-5, with 7 bases fitting TRBD1. CDR3 size: 14 residues. V gave up 5 bases and J gave up 6 bases; unmatched junction bases: 7. The CDR3 protein is CASSKNRGSQPQHF. CDR3 in DNA: TGTGCCAGCAGTAAAAACAGGGGTTCTCAGCCCCAGCATTTT.

The V gene is TRBV18, the J gene TRBJ2-3, with a weak D call TRBD2 (6 bases). In germline, CDR1 is KGHSH, CDR2 LQKENI. The V gene lost 3 bases and the J gene lost 6 bases, with 13 bases spanning the gap. The length of the CDR3 is 14 residues. CDR3 bases: TGTGCCAGCTCACCGGGGGGAGCCACGGATACGCAGTATTTT. The encoded protein is CASSPGGATDTQYF.

The sample holds a few counts of this clonotype. The chain recombines TRBV29-1 with TRBJ2-2; 7 positions agree with TRBD1. Germline V gene lookup returns CDR1 SQVTM and CDR2 ANQGSEA. The ends lost 7 bases at V and 1 base at J; junction bases unmatched: 3. This CDR3 has 13 amino acids. The CDR3 loop reads CSGGQQNTGELFF. DNA for the CDR3: TGCAGCGGGGGACAGCAGAACACCGGGGAGCTGTTTTTT.

The rearrangement uses TRBV3-1 and TRBJ2-5; D might be TRBD1 (5 bases). CDR1 is LGHDT, CDR2 YNNKEL, per germline (reference sequence). V lost 1 base and J 3 bases, leaving 9 bases between the germline ends. The CDR3 totals 14 residues. The CDR3 DNA is TGTGCCAGCAGCCAAGCAGGCAGGGAAGAGACCCAGTACTTC. Translated: CASSQAGREETQYF.

The V call is TRBV28, the J call TRBJ1-2; 7 nucleotides align to TRBD1. In germline, CDR1 is MDHEN, CDR2 SYDVKM. J was trimmed by 5 bases and V by 6 bases; bases with no gene match: 6. This CDR3 contains 13 residues. The CDR3 spells CASSPTGWYGYTF. Written as DNA, the CDR3 is TGTGCCAGCAGCCCGACAGGGTGGTATGGCTACACCTTC.

This sequence joins TRBV6-2 or TRBV6-3 and TRBJ2-5; TRBD2 matches at 7 bases. Germline V CDR1 and CDR2: MNHEY, SVGEGT. Trimming at V came to 4 bases and at J to 0 bases, leaving 5 bases not matched to a gene. The CDR3 is 15 residues long. The CDR3 region is CASSSLAAYQETQYF. CDR3 coding DNA: TGTGCCAGCAGTTCCCTAGCGGCGTACCAAGAGACCCAGTACTTC.

V usage is TRBV7-2 and J usage is TRBJ2-3; 9 bases match TRBD2. V shed 5 bases and J 4 bases; nucleotides not matched to a gene: 7. CDR1 SGHTA and CDR2 FQGNSA come from the germline V gene. The CDR3 is made up of 15 amino acids. This CDR3 is CASSSLRGRADTQYF. The CDR3 DNA follows: TGTGCCAGCAGCAGCTTGCGCGGGAGGGCAGATACGCAGTATTTT. The variable domain in full, completed from reference TRBV7-2 and TRBJ2-3, reads GAGVSQSPSNKVTEKGKDVELRCDPISGHTALYWYRQSLGQGLEFLIYFQGNSAPDKSGLPSDRFSAERTGGSVSTLTIQRTQQEDSAVYLCASSSLRGRADTQYFGPGTRLTVL.

The chain has TRBV15 and TRBJ2-5; D may be TRBD2 (6 bases). Gene TRBJ2-7 matches the end of the DNA better, so the J call may be wrong. Germline V CDR1 and CDR2: LNHNV, YYDKDF (reference sequence). The CDR3 runs to 13 residues. The CDR3 spells CATSPGGSYEQYF. The CDR3, as DNA: TGTGCCACATCCCCCGGGGGTTCCTACGAGCAGTACTTC.

This chain joins TRBV2 and TRBJ1-1; D is uncertain. CDR3 length: 14 residues. Trimming took 6 bases from V and 0 from J, leaving 11 bases between them. Germline CDR1 reads SNHLY; CDR2 reads FYNNEI. CDR3 coding DNA: TGTGCCAGCAGGACGGATATCGTGAACACTGAAGCTTTCTTT. Protein: CASRTDIVNTEAFF.

This clonotype was seen more than once but under ten times. The chain links TRBV12-3 or TRBV12-4 to TRBJ1-2; tentatively, D is TRBD1 (6 bases). The CDR3 runs 14 residues. The V end lost 4 bases, the J end lost 4 bases, and 13 bases lay between the germline ends. The CDR3 bases are TGTGCCAGCAGTTCGGACAGCCAAGTCTATGGCTACACCTTC. Amino acids: CASSSDSQVYGYTF.

In this sample, this clonotype turned up a few times. This chain connects TRBV6-6 to TRBJ2-5, with D possibly matching TRBD1 (6 bases). The closer fit of TRBJ2-7 to the DNA end suggests the J call may be wrong. The CDR3 is made up of 14 amino acids. The V gene's germline CDR1 is MNHNY and CDR2 SVGAGI (reference sequence). The CDR3 sequence: CASSTGQPSYEQYF. CDR3 bases: TGTGCCAGCAGTACCGGACAGCCCTCCTACGAGCAGTACTTC.

This clonotype was observed a handful of times. The chain joins TRBV20-1 to TRBJ2-5; possibly TRBD2 for D (7 bases). Germline V CDR1 and CDR2: DFQATT, SNEGSKA (reference sequence). V lost 3 bases, J lost 1 base, and 18 bases lay in between. The CDR3 covers 16 residues. The DNA of the CDR3 is TGCAGTGCTAGCGGGGGGCAAACCGCGTTCCAAGAGACCCAGTACTTC. Amino acids: CSASGGQTAFQETQYF.

The V gene is TRBV19, the J gene TRBJ1-4; tentatively, D is TRBD1 (6 bases). V lost 6 bases and J 0 bases, leaving 11 bases between the germline ends. The CDR3 loop spans 15 amino acids. Germline V lookup: CDR1 LNHDA, CDR2 SQIVND (reference sequence). CDR3 nucleotide sequence: TGTGCCAGTAGGACAACAGGGCCAACTAATGAAAAACTGTTTTTT. Translation: CASRTTGPTNEKLFF.